This T cell receptor (beta chain) was sequenced in a study of T cell clonotyping in hematopoietic cell transplantation. Study-wide results and caveats: At the given depth, recipient repertoires were over 95% de novo clonotypes. Cells were unsorted, so CD4 and CD8 contributions were not separated. Graft donor and pretransplant recipient Inverse Simpson Index values predicted broader posttransplant TCR diversity. Recipient TCR diversity dropped after transplant; expanded clonotypes rose from day 30 to 180.

Of note for this clone: Its specificity is not known.

Produced via immunoSEQ multiplex PCR; TCRdb's table is partial and in-frame only. Of more than 7,000 clones in the sample, 70% to 90% are singletons; the top ten hold more than 7%. This TCR came from a young adult male patient who had an allogeneic stem cell transplant from a related donor, so the T cells may come from the graft donor. Some clones in this sample may be carry-over from other donors' samples. Specimen: PBMCs, collected 100 days after allogeneic stem cell transplant.

CDR3 nucleotide sequence: TGTGCCAGCAGCTTTGGGGCGGGAGGGAGGTACGAGCAGTACGTC. Its translation: CASSFGAGGRYEQYV. This chain uses TRBV11-2 with TRBJ2-7, with 9 bases lining up with TRBD2. Looked up from germline, CDR1 is SGHAT and CDR2 is FQNNGV. The J segment lost 4 bases and the V segment lost 3 bases, leaving 7 bases of the junction unmatched. This CDR3 spans 15 amino acids.